The 5 T cell receptor beta chains reported below all come from one sample, sequenced in a study of beta chain features in type 1 diabetes. For these receptors, no antigen is known. Study findings and constraints: Type 1 diabetes patients showed a moderate but significant shortening of TCRB CDR3s in all four CD4+ subsets.

Reverse transcription of all isolated RNA meant that expressed TCRB transcripts were sequenced. The protocol was immunoSEQ multiplex PCR, while the TCRdb copy is restricted to in-frame clones and leaves out a portion. The sample includes under 200,000 clones, 9% to 12% seen only once; the top ten take more than 0.45%. Sequences were obtained from central memory CD4+ T cells from blood. The receptors were sampled from a man aged 30 to 45 with type 1 diabetes.

This clone showed up just a few times. This chain connects TRBV9 to TRBJ1-2, with D tentatively TRBD1 (5 bases). This CDR3 contains 13 residues. Looked up from germline, CDR1 is SGDLS and CDR2 is YYNGEE. V lost 4 bases to trimming and J lost 6 bases, with 13 bases between them. The CDR3 region has the DNA TGTGCCAGCAGCCGCGATCCAGGGAATGGCTACACCTTC. As protein: CASSRDPGNGYTF.

This chain connects TRBV27 to TRBJ2-7; 10 bases map to TRBD1. The CDR3 has 17 amino acids. Germline lookup yields CDR1 MNHEY and CDR2 SMNVEV (reference sequence). Trimming at V came to 6 bases and at J to 0 bases, leaving 11 bases not matched to a gene. CDR3 nucleotides: TGTGCCAGCAGACCCTCCCCGGGACAGGGGCCCTCCTACGAGCAGTACTTC. It translates to CASRPSPGQGPSYEQYF.

This clone occurred a few times. The V call is TRBV19, the J call TRBJ2-2; D is possibly TRBD1 (6 bases). This CDR3 contains 15 residues. Between the trimmed V and J ends, which lost 4 bases and 1 base, there was a span of 10 bases. Germline V gene data show CDR1 as LNHDA and CDR2 as SQIVND (reference sequence). The CDR3 here is CASSNPGQNTGELFF. In nucleotides, the CDR3 is TGTGCCAGTAGTAATCCGGGACAGAACACCGGGGAGCTGTTTTTT.

This clone appeared a few times. J is TRBJ2-7 and V is TRBV5-1; TRBD2 might be the D (6 bases). Trimming pared 0 bases from V and 3 bases from J, leaving 13 bases between. Germline V gene lookup returns CDR1 SGHRS and CDR2 YFSETQ. The CDR3 extends over 15 amino acids. CDR3 in amino acids: CASSLATAGLYEQYF. The CDR3, as DNA: TGCGCCAGCAGCTTGGCCACAGCGGGTCTCTACGAGCAGTACTTC. Full variable domain (remainder filled in from reference TRBV5-1 and TRBJ2-7): KAGVTQTPRYLIKTRGQQVTLSCSPISGHRSVSWYQQTPGQGLQFLFEYFSETQRNKGNFPGRFSGRQFSNSRSEMNVSTLELGDSALYLCASSLATAGLYEQYFGPGTRLTVT.

V and J are TRBV20-1 and TRBJ2-3; weak D call: TRBD1 (6 bases). The CDR3 contains 11 residues. V was pared by 8 bases and J by 5 bases, with 11 bases between. From germline, CDR1 is DFQATT and CDR2 SNEGSKA (reference sequence). The CDR3 spells CSPRGGDTQYF. In DNA form, the CDR3 reads TGCAGTCCCAGGGGCGGAGATACGCAGTATTTT.